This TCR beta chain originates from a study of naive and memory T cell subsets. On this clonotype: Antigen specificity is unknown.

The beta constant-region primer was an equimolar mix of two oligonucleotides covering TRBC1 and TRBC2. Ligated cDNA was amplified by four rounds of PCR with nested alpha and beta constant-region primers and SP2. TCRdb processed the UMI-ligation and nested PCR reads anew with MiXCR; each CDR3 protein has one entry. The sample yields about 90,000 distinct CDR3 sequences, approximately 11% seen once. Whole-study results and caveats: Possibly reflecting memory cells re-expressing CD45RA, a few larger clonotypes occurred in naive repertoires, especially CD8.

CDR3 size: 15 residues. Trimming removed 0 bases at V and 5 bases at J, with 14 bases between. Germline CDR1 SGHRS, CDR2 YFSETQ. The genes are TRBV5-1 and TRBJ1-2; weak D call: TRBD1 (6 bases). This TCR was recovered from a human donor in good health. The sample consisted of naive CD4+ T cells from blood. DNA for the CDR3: TGCGCCAGCAGCTTGGTCCCAGGGGCCTCATATGGCTACACCTTC. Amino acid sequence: CASSLVPGASYGYTF. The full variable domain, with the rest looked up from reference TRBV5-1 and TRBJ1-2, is KAGVTQTPRYLIKTRGQQVTLSCSPISGHRSVSWYQQTPGQGLQFLFEYFSETQRNKGNFPGRFSGRQFSNSRSEMNVSTLELGDSALYLCASSLVPGASYGYTFGSGTRLTVV.